Here is one T cell receptor (beta chain) with its context. The data stem from a study of cytomegalovirus exposure and HLA in healthy donors. PCR used 60 Vbeta primers and 13 Jbeta primers. Data came from immunoSEQ multiplex PCR; TCRdb stores just in-frame clones and leaves some out. The sample includes 150,000 to 250,000 clones, 65% to 90% seen only once; the top ten take about 2.5%. CDR3 length equals 16 residues. V lost 5 bases, J lost 6 bases, and 20 bases lay in between. From germline, CDR1 is LNHDA and CDR2 SQIVND (reference sequence). Sequenced input: PBMCs. The clonotype comes from a woman aged 50 to 60 in good health and CMV-seronegative. The chain recombines TRBV19 with TRBJ1-5; D perhaps matches TRBD1 (6 bases). As DNA, the CDR3 is TGTGCCAGTAGTCCCCGGGGGGCCGTCACGGCTCAGCCCCAGCATTTT. Translation gives CASSPRGAVTAQPQHF.